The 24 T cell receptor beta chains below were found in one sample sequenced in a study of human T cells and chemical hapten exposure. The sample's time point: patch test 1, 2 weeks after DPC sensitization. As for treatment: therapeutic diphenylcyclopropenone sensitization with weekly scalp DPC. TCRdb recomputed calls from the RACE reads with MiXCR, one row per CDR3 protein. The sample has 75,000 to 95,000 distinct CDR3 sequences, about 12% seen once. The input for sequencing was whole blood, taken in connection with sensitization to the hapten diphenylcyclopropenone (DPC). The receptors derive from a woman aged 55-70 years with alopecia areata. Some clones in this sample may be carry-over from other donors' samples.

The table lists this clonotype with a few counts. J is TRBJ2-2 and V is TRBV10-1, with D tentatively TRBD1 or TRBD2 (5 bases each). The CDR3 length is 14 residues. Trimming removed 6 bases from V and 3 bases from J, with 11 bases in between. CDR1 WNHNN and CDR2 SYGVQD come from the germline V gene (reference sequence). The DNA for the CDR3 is TGCGCCAGCAGCACCGGGACCCACACCGGGGAGCTGTTTTTT. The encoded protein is CASSTGTHTGELFF.

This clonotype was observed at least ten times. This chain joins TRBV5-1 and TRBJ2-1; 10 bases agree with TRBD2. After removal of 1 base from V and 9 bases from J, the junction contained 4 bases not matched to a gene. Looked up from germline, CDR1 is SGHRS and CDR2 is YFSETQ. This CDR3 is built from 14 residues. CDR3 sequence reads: CASSLSGGASEQFF. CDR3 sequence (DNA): TGCGCCAGCAGCTTGAGCGGGGGGGCCTCTGAGCAGTTCTTC.

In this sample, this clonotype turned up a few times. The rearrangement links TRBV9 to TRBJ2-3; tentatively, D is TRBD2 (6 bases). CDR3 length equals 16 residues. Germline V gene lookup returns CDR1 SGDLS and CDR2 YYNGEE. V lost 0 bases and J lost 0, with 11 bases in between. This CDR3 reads CASSVGGDGSTDTQYF. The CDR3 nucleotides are TGTGCCAGCAGCGTAGGCGGGGACGGGAGCACAGATACGCAGTATTTT.

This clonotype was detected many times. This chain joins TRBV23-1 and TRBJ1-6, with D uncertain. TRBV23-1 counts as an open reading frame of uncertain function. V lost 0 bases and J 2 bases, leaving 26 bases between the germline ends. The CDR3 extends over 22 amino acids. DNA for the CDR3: TGCGCCAGCAGTCAATCGGGAGGTCGGTGGATATGGGGTATGGCCTATAATTCACCCCTCCACTTT. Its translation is CASSQSGGRWIWGMAYNSPLHF.

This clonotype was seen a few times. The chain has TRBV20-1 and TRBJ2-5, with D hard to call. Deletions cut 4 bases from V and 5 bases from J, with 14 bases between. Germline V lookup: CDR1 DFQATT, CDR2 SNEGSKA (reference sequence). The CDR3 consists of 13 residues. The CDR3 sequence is CSAKAPVPETQYF. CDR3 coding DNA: TGCAGTGCTAAGGCCCCCGTCCCGGAGACCCAGTACTTC.

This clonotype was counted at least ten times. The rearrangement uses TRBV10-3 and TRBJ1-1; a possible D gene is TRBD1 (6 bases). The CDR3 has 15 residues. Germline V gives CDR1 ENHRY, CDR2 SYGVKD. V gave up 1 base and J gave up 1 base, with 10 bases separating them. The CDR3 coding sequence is TGTGCCATCAGTGAGTTTGGGGGGCAGAACACTGAAGCTTTCTTT. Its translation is CAISEFGGQNTEAFF.

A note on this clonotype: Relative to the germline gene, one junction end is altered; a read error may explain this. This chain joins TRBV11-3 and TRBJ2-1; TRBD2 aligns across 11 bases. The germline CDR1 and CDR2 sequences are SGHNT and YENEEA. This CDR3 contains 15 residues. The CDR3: CASSLAGGRYNEQFF. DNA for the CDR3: TGTGCCAGCAGTTTAGCGGGGGGGCGGTACAATGAGCAGTTCTTC.

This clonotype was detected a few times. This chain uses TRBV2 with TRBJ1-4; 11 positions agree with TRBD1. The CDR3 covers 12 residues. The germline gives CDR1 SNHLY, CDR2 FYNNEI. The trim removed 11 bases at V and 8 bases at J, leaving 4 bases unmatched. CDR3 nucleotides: TGTGCCGGGTGGACAGGGGGCGAAAAACTGTTTTTT. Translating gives CAGWTGGEKLFF.

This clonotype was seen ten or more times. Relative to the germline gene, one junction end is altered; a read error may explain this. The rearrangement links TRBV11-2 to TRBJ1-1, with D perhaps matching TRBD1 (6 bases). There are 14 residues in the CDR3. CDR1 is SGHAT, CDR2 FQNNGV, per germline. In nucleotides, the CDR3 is TGTGCCAGCAGCTTACCAGGGGTGAAGACTGAAGCTTTCTTT. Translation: CASSLPGVKTEAFF.

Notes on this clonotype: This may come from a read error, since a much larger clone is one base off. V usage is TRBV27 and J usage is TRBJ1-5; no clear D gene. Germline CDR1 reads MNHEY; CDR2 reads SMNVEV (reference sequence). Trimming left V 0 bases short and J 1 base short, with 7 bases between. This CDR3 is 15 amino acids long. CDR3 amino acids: CASSLSAASNQPQHF. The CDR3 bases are TGTGCCAGCAGTTTATCGGCGGCAAGCAATCAGCCCCAGCATTTT.

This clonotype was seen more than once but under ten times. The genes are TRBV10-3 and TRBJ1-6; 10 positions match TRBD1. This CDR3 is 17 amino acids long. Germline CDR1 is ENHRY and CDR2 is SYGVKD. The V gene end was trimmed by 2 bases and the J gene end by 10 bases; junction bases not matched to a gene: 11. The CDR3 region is CAISEARTGGNRSPLHF. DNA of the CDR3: TGTGCCATCAGTGAGGCGAGGACAGGGGGTAATCGATCACCCCTCCACTTT.

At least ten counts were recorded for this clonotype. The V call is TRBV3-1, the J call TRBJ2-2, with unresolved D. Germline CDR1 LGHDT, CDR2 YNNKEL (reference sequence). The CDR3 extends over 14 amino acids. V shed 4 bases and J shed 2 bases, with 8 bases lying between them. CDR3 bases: TGTGCCAGCAGCCCCACGCTCAACACCGGGGAGCTGTTTTTT. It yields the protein CASSPTLNTGELFF.

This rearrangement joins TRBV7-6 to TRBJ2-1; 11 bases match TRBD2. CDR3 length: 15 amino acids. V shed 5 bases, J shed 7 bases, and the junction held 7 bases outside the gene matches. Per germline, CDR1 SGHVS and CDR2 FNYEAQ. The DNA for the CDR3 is TGTGCCAGCAGCGGACTAGCGGGTTTCGGGAATGAGCAGTTCTTC. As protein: CASSGLAGFGNEQFF.

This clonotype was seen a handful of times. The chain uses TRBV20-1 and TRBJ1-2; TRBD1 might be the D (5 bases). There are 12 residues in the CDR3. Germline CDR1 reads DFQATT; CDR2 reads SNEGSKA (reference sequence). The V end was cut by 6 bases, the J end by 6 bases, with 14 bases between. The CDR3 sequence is CSARESGDGYTF. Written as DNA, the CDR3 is TGCAGTGCCAGGGAATCCGGAGATGGCTACACCTTC.

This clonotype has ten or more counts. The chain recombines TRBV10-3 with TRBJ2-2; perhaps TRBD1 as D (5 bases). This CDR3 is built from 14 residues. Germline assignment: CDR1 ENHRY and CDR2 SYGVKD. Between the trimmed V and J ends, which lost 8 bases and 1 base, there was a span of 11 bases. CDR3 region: CAISSGLNTGELFF. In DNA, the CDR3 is TGTGCCATCTCATCAGGGTTGAACACCGGGGAGCTGTTTTTT.

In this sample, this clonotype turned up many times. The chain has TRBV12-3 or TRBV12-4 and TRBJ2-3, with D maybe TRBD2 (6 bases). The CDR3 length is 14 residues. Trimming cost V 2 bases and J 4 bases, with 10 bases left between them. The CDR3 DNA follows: TGTGCCAGCAGTTTACGCGGGGCAGCAGATACGCAGTATTTT. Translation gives CASSLRGAADTQYF.

CDR3 protein: CASSQAPQGFSGNTIYF. CDR3 coding DNA: TGTGCCAGCAGCCAAGCTCCACAGGGGTTCTCTGGAAACACCATATATTTT. The chain has TRBV3-1 and TRBJ1-3; 7 bases map to TRBD1. V was clipped by 1 base and J by 0 bases; unmatched bases: 6. CDR1 and CDR2 from the germline V gene are LGHDT and YNNKEL (reference sequence). This CDR3 comprises 17 residues.

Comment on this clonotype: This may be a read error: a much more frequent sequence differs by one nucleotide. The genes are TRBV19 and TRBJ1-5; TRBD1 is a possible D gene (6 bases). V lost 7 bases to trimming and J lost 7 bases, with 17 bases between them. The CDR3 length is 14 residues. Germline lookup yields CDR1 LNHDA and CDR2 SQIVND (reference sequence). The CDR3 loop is CASTLGQTKQPQHF. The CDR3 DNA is TGTGCCAGTACCCTTGGACAGACAAAACAGCCCCAGCATTTT.

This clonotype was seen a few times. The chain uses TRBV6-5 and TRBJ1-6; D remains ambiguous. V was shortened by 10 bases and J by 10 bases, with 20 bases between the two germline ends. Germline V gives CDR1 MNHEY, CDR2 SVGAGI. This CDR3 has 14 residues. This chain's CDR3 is CATTVGLGFSPLHF. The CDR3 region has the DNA TGTGCCACCACCGTTGGCCTTGGCTTCTCACCCCTCCACTTT.

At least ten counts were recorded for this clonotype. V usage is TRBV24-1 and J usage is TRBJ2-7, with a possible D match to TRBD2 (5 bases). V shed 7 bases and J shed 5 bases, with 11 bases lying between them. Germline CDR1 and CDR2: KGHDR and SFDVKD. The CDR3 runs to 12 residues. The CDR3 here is CATRGDGNEQYF. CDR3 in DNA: TGTGCCACCAGGGGTGACGGGAACGAGCAGTACTTC.

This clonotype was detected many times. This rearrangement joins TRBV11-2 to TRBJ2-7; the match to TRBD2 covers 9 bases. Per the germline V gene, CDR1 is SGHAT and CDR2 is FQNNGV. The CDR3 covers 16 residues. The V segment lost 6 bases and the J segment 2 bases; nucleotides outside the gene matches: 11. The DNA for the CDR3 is TGTGCCAGCAGGTCCCCCGGGGCTAGCGGGGCCTACGAGCAGTACTTC. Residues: CASRSPGASGAYEQYF.

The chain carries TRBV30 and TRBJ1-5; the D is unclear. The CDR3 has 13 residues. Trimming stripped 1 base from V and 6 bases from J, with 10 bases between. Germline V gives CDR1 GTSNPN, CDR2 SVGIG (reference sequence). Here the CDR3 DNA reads TGTGCCTGGAGTGAAGATATGAGTCAGCCCCAGCATTTT. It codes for CAWSEDMSQPQHF.

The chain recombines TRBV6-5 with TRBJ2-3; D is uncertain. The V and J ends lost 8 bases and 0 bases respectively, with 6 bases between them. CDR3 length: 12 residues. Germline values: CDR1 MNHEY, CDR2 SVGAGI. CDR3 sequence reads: CASQSSTDTQYF. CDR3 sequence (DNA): TGTGCCAGCCAGAGCAGCACAGATACGCAGTATTTT.

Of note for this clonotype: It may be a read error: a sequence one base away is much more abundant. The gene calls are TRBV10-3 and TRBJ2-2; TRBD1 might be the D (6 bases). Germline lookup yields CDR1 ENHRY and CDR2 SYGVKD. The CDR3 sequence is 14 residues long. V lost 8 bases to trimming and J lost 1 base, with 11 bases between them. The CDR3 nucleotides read TGTGCCATCTCAACAGGGTTGAACACCGGGGAGCTGTTTTTT. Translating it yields CAISTGLNTGELFF.